The 32 T cell receptor beta chains listed next were all sequenced from one sample in a study of T cell responses to AZD1222 COVID-19 vaccine. The protocol was immunoSEQ multiplex PCR, while the TCRdb copy is restricted to in-frame clones and leaves out a portion. The sample consists of 98,000 or so clones, more than 70% of them appearing once. The source was peripheral blood, collected 28 days after the second AZD1222 dose. These receptors were taken from an adult who received the AZD1222 COVID-19 vaccine.

This clone showed up just once. The chain employs TRBV7-2 and TRBJ1-2; D remains unclear. This CDR3 has 14 residues. CDR1 is SGHTA and CDR2 is FQGNSA in the germline V gene. V lost 0 bases and J lost 8, with 13 bases in between. CDR3 nucleotide sequence: TGTGCCAGCAGCTTAGCTCGGGGATCGGACGGCTACACCTTC. It codes for CASSLARGSDGYTF.

The V gene is TRBV19, the J gene TRBJ1-2, with D tentatively TRBD1 (5 bases). CDR3 length: 15 amino acids. The germline gives CDR1 LNHDA, CDR2 SQIVND (reference sequence). Between the trimmed V and J ends, which lost 5 bases and 8 bases, there was a span of 21 bases. As DNA, the CDR3 is TGTGCCAGTAGTGCCCCCATTACAGCCCGGGGCGGCTACACCTTC. This codes for CASSAPITARGGYTF.

The chain uses TRBV19 and TRBJ2-7; 10 positions agree with TRBD2. The CDR3 spans 15 residues. The germline V gene encodes CDR1 LNHDA and CDR2 SQIVND (reference sequence). V shed 1 base and J 3 bases; nucleotides not matched to a gene: 3. CDR3 loop: CASSIGASGSYEQYF. The CDR3 DNA reads as TGTGCCAGTAGTATAGGGGCTAGCGGGAGCTACGAGCAGTACTTC.

In DNA form, the CDR3 reads TGTGCCAGCGGCCAGGGGGGACCCTATGGCTACACCTTC. Translated: CASGQGGPYGYTF. The chain combines TRBV5-8 with TRBJ1-2; 7 bases align to TRBD1. Per the germline V gene, CDR1 is SGHTS and CDR2 is YDEGEE. V was pared by 7 bases and J by 4 bases, with 7 bases of the junction left unmatched. The CDR3 is 13 amino acids.

The rearrangement uses TRBV2 and TRBJ1-2; 8 bases fit TRBD1. The length of the CDR3 is 13 residues. Germline CDR1 SNHLY, CDR2 FYNNEI. V lost 6 bases and J lost 6; bases outside the gene matches: 6. The CDR3 nucleotides are TGTGCCAGCAGCCTGACAGGGGCAGATGGCTACACCTTC. This sequence encodes CASSLTGADGYTF.

The chain recombines TRBV10-3 with TRBJ2-2; D is uncertain. The germline CDR1 and CDR2 sequences are ENHRY and SYGVKD. V lost 2 bases and J 6 bases, leaving 16 bases between the germline ends. This CDR3 has 16 amino acids. The CDR3 DNA follows: TGTGCCATCAGTGAGGTCCGGGCCGTAGGCGCCGGGGAGCTGTTTTTT. Protein sequence: CAISEVRAVGAGELFF.

The rearrangement links TRBV30 to TRBJ2-7, with TRBD1 identical over 9 bases. V shed 5 bases, J shed 1 base, and the junction held 3 bases outside the gene matches. The CDR3 is 13 amino acids. Germline V gene lookup returns CDR1 GTSNPN and CDR2 SVGIG (reference sequence). Here the CDR3 reads CAWGTGTSYEQYF. CDR3 DNA sequence: TGTGCCTGGGGGACAGGGACTTCCTACGAGCAGTACTTC.

The gene calls are TRBV7-6 and TRBJ2-3, with 9 bases matching TRBD1. The V gene's germline CDR1 is SGHVS and CDR2 FNYEAQ. J lost 5 bases, V lost 1 base, and 13 bases had no gene match. The CDR3 loop spans 18 amino acids. The CDR3, as DNA: TGTGCCAGCAGCTTAGGGGGATACGGGACAGGGATTGGAGATACGCAGTATTTT. It encodes CASSLGGYGTGIGDTQYF.

The chain recombines TRBV19 with TRBJ2-2; D gene ambiguous. Trimming shortened V by 0 bases and J by 2 bases, and 7 bases separated the two germline ends. CDR1 is LNHDA and CDR2 is SQIVND in the germline V gene (reference sequence). The CDR3 length is 15 residues. In nucleotides, the CDR3 is TGTGCCAGTAGTATAGATCCAGGTAACACCGGGGAGCTGTTTTTT. Protein product: CASSIDPGNTGELFF.

J is TRBJ1-2 and V is TRBV19; D possibly corresponds to TRBD1 (5 bases). The CDR3 covers 15 residues. Trimming took off 6 bases at V and 5 bases at J, with 19 bases between the two ends. Germline values: CDR1 LNHDA, CDR2 SQIVND (reference sequence). CDR3 nucleotides: TGTGCCAGTAGCCTTACAGGAACAGCCCATTATGGCTACACCTTC. Translating it yields CASSLTGTAHYGYTF.

The chain uses TRBV7-2 and TRBJ1-2; 8 bases line up with TRBD1. Germline trimming cut 5 bases from V and 10 bases from J; bases unmatched to any gene: 12. This CDR3 is 14 amino acids long. Germline-derived CDR1 and CDR2 are SGHTA and FQGNSA. The CDR3 coding sequence is TGTGCCAGCAGCCCTGACAGGGGCGCTCGTGACTACACCTTC. This translates into CASSPDRGARDYTF.

V gene TRBV5-6 combines with J gene TRBJ1-2; 9 nucleotides align to TRBD1. Germline V lookup: CDR1 SGHDT, CDR2 YYEEEE. After removal of 4 bases from V and 8 bases from J, the junction contained 6 bases not matched to a gene. The CDR3 is 13 residues long. Here the CDR3 DNA reads TGTGCCAGCAGCCTGGGACAGGGAGGCGGCTACACCTTC. This codes for CASSLGQGGGYTF.

Regarding this clone: The DNA is omitted, as the CDR3 cannot be located on it reliably, and the CDR3 follows TCRdb's listing. This chain connects TRBV18 to TRBJ2-7; the table's D call, TRBD1, has no DNA check behind it. Germline CDR1 is KGHSH and CDR2 is LQKENI. With termini counted, the CDR3 has 12 amino acids. The CDR3 loop reads CASSPVGQGINF.

The V and J genes are TRBV23-1 and TRBJ1-1; D unclear. TRBV23-1 counts as an open reading frame of uncertain function. There are 16 residues in the CDR3. Deletions cut 2 bases from V and 1 base from J, with 14 bases between. The CDR3 sequence: CASSQQSGMWNTEAFF. CDR3 nucleotides: TGCGCCAGCAGTCAACAATCCGGGATGTGGAACACTGAAGCTTTCTTT.

This sequence joins TRBV19 and TRBJ2-1; TRBD2 aligns across 14 bases. CDR3 length: 18 residues. Germline V gene lookup returns CDR1 LNHDA and CDR2 SQIVND (reference sequence). With V trimmed by 5 bases and J by 8 bases, 14 bases remained unmatched. This chain's CDR3 is CASSLIPPGLAGADEQFF. CDR3 coding DNA: TGTGCCAGTAGTTTAATCCCGCCGGGACTAGCGGGAGCAGATGAGCAGTTCTTC. Using reference TRBV19 and TRBJ2-1 for the parts outside the CDR3, the full variable domain is DGGITQSPKYLFRKEGQNVTLSCEQNLNHDAMYWYRQDPGQGLRLIYYSQIVNDFQKGDIAEGYSVSREKKESFPLTVTSAQKNPTAFYLCASSLIPPGLAGADEQFFGPGTRLTVL.

In this sample, this clone turned up a few times. V and J are TRBV11-2 and TRBJ1-2; maybe TRBD1 (6 bases). V lost 4 bases, J lost 4 bases, and 13 bases lay in between. This CDR3 comprises 14 residues. CDR1 SGHAT and CDR2 FQNNGV come from the germline V gene. The CDR3 DNA sequence: TGTGCCAGCAGCTCTACGGGGACATTCTATGGCTACACCTTC. Protein: CASSSTGTFYGYTF.

This clone was counted a single time. V and J are TRBV4-1 and TRBJ2-7; D may be TRBD1 or TRBD2 (5 bases each). The germline V gene encodes CDR1 MGHRA and CDR2 YSYEKL. Trimming cost V 0 bases and J 2 bases, with 14 bases left between them. The CDR3 loop spans 16 amino acids. The CDR3 is CASSQDGGGVPYEQYF. As DNA, the CDR3 is TGCGCCAGCAGCCAAGATGGGGGTGGAGTCCCCTACGAGCAGTACTTC.

The chain couples TRBV12-3 or TRBV12-4 to TRBJ1-1; 7 bases align to TRBD1. Trimming removed 5 bases from V and 3 bases from J; junction bases left unmatched: 3. CDR3 length equals 13 residues. The CDR3 spells CASSRTGDTEAFF. DNA for the CDR3: TGTGCCAGCAGTAGAACAGGGGACACTGAAGCTTTCTTT.

This clone showed up just once. The chain couples TRBV7-9 to TRBJ2-7, with 8 bases lining up with TRBD2. The CDR3 length is 17 residues. The germline CDR1 and CDR2 sequences are SEHNR and FQNEAQ (reference sequence). The V and J ends lost 4 bases and 2 bases, in that order; junction bases with no gene match: 13. The CDR3 DNA is TGTGCCAGCAGCTACGAAGGGGTTAGCGGGATAACCTACGAGCAGTACTTC. It translates to CASSYEGVSGITYEQYF.

The CDR3: CATSDFYNEQFF. CDR3 nucleotides: TGTGCCACCAGTGATTTCTACAATGAGCAGTTCTTC. This chain joins TRBV24-1 and TRBJ2-1; D ambiguous. V was shortened by 1 base and J by 3 bases, with 0 bases between the two germline ends. CDR3 length: 12 amino acids. In germline, CDR1 is KGHDR, CDR2 SFDVKD.

This clone occurred once. V gene TRBV9 combines with J gene TRBJ2-7; D perhaps matches TRBD1 (6 bases). Germline values: CDR1 SGDLS, CDR2 YYNGEE. V was clipped by 4 bases and J by 3 bases, with 17 bases between them. The CDR3 runs 15 residues. The CDR3 region is CASSPGAETYYEQYF. The CDR3 DNA reads as TGTGCCAGCAGCCCAGGGGCGGAGACTTACTACGAGCAGTACTTC.

The V and J genes are TRBV23-1 and TRBJ2-2, with D possibly being TRBD2 (6 bases). TRBV23-1 is marked as an open reading frame, function uncertain. The CDR3 length is 15 residues. V lost 11 bases to trimming and J lost 1 base, with 17 bases between them. In nucleotides, the CDR3 is TGCGCCCTGGGAGGCGGGGTAGGGAACACCGGGGAGCTGTTTTTT. Translated: CALGGGVGNTGELFF.

The chain employs TRBV30 and TRBJ2-7, with TRBD2 matching over 9 bases. The germline V gene encodes CDR1 GTSNPN and CDR2 SVGIG (reference sequence). The CDR3 is 11 amino acids. CDR3 sequence (DNA): TGTTCACGGACTAGCGAATACGAGCAGTACTTC. Protein: CSRTSEYEQYF.

This chain's CDR3 is CASSLEGGTGELFF. The CDR3 region has the DNA TGTGCCAGCAGTTTGGAGGGGGGGACCGGGGAGCTGTTTTTT. The rearrangement uses TRBV27 and TRBJ2-2, with D perhaps TRBD2 (7 bases). Germline V gives CDR1 MNHEY, CDR2 SMNVEV (reference sequence). This CDR3 spans 14 amino acids. The V and J ends lost 3 bases and 5 bases respectively, with 10 bases between them.

This clone has only one observation. The chain joins TRBV28 to TRBJ1-5; D is possibly TRBD1 (6 bases). Trimming shortened V by 5 bases and J by 2 bases, and 16 bases separated the two germline ends. The CDR3 consists of 16 residues. CDR1 is MDHEN and CDR2 is SYDVKM in the germline V gene. The chain's CDR3 is CASSPRTAFGNQPQHF. CDR3 in DNA: TGTGCCAGCAGTCCCCGGACAGCGTTTGGCAATCAGCCCCAGCATTTT.

The chain carries TRBV2 and TRBJ1-5; D not certain. This CDR3 contains 15 residues. Per germline, CDR1 SNHLY and CDR2 FYNNEI. The V gene lost 4 bases and the J gene lost 0 bases, with 10 bases spanning the gap. As DNA, the CDR3 is TGTGCCAGCAGTGTTATGGGAAATAGCAATCAGCCCCAGCATTTT. It is translated as CASSVMGNSNQPQHF.

This clone appeared a few times. CDR3 region: CASSDYRVRSGNTIYF. CDR3 nucleotides: TGTGCCAGCAGCGATTACAGGGTGAGATCTGGAAACACCATATATTTT. The chain couples TRBV5-5 to TRBJ1-3; tentatively, D is TRBD1 (6 bases). Trimming cost V 4 bases and J 1 base, with 15 bases left between them. The CDR3 loop spans 16 amino acids. Germline V gene sequence: CDR1 SGHKS, CDR2 YYEKEE (reference sequence).

The genes are TRBV4-2 and TRBJ2-1; D gene ambiguous. The CDR3 covers 13 residues. Germline V gene lookup returns CDR1 LGHNA and CDR2 YNFKEQ. The V end was cut by 0 bases, the J end by 9 bases, with 9 bases between. The CDR3 reads CASSQDQVSEQFF. CDR3 nucleotide sequence: TGTGCCAGCAGCCAAGATCAGGTATCTGAGCAGTTCTTC.

The chain couples TRBV4-2 to TRBJ2-2; D gene uncertain. The CDR3 totals 14 residues. Trimming stripped 0 bases from V and 5 bases from J, with 7 bases between. Looked up from germline, CDR1 is LGHNA and CDR2 is YNFKEQ. The CDR3 region is CASSQDYWTGELFF. For the CDR3, the DNA is TGTGCCAGCAGCCAAGATTACTGGACCGGGGAGCTGTTTTTT.

The chain uses TRBV5-4 and TRBJ2-3, with TRBD2 as a possible D gene (6 bases). The CDR3 is 16 residues long. With 5 bases removed from V and 0 bases from J, the gap between germline ends came to 16 bases. CDR1 is SGHNT, CDR2 YYREEE, per germline (reference sequence). Written as DNA, the CDR3 is TGTGCCAGCAGGAGCGGCATAGCGGATAGCACAGATACGCAGTATTTT. Its protein is CASRSGIADSTDTQYF.

This chain links TRBV5-1 with TRBJ2-1; possible D gene TRBD2, 6 bases. Trimming removed 0 bases at V and 1 base at J, with 14 bases between. Germline CDR1 reads SGHRS; CDR2 reads YFSETQ. This CDR3 spans 17 amino acids. CDR3 protein: CASSLGGLARSYNEQFF. The CDR3 DNA reads as TGCGCCAGCAGCTTGGGGGGCCTAGCGAGATCCTACAATGAGCAGTTCTTC.

The chain joins TRBV6-5 to TRBJ2-7; D is perhaps TRBD1 (6 bases). With 5 bases removed from V and 2 bases from J, the gap between germline ends came to 13 bases. The CDR3 is 14 residues long. The V gene's germline CDR1 is MNHEY and CDR2 SVGAGI. Here the CDR3 DNA reads TGTGCCAGCAGTAGGGCAGGACAGACCTACGAGCAGTACTTC. Its protein is CASSRAGQTYEQYF.